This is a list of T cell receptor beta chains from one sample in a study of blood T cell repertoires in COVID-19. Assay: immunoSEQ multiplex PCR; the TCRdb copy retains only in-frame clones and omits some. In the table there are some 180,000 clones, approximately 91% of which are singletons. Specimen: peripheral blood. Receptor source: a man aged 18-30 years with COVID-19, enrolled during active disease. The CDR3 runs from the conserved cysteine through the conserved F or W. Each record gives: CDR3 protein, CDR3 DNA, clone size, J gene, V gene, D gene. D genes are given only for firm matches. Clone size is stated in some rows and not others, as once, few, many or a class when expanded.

cdr3_aa: CASRTPGTGYGYTF; cdr3_nt: TGTGCCAGCAGAACTCCCGGGACAGGCTATGGCTACACCTTC; clone_size: once; j_call: TRBJ1-2; v_call: TRBV28; d_call: TRBD1
cdr3_aa: CAWGGEGLDASEQYF; cdr3_nt: TGTGCCTGGGGGGGGGAGGGACTAGACGCGTCCGAGCAGTACTTC; clone_size: .; j_call: TRBJ2-7; v_call: TRBV30; d_call: TRBD2
cdr3_aa: CASSLGLAGNTDTQYF; cdr3_nt: TGTGCCAGCAGCTTAGGACTAGCGGGGAACACAGATACGCAGTATTTT; clone_size: .; j_call: TRBJ2-3; v_call: TRBV13; d_call: TRBD2
cdr3_aa: CASRPQGPGGAYEQYF; cdr3_nt: TGCGCCAGCAGGCCCCAGGGGCCGGGGGGGGCCTACGAGCAGTACTTC; clone_size: .; j_call: TRBJ2-7; v_call: TRBV4-1; d_call: TRBD2
cdr3_aa: CASSDRDRGRKEQYF; cdr3_nt: TGTGCCAGCAGCGACCGGGACAGGGGACGAAAAGAGCAGTACTTC; clone_size: .; j_call: TRBJ2-7; v_call: TRBV7-9; d_call: TRBD1
cdr3_aa: CASRLDTARADTQYF; cdr3_nt: TGTGCCAGTAGGTTAGACACAGCCCGCGCAGATACGCAGTATTTT; clone_size: .; j_call: TRBJ2-3; v_call: TRBV19; d_call: .
cdr3_aa: CATREVATGREGRNQPQHF; cdr3_nt: TGTGCCACCAGGGAAGTAGCGACAGGACGTGAAGGACGGAATCAGCCCCAGCATTTT; clone_size: .; j_call: TRBJ1-5; v_call: TRBV24-1; d_call: .
cdr3_aa: CSVGGQGSYNEQFF; cdr3_nt: TGCAGCGTTGGTGGACAGGGATCCTACAATGAGCAGTTCTTC; clone_size: .; j_call: TRBJ2-1; v_call: TRBV29-1; d_call: TRBD1
cdr3_aa: CASSFTGSPHQPQHF; cdr3_nt: TGTGCCAGCAGCTTTACCGGGAGTCCCCACCAGCCCCAGCATTTT; clone_size: .; j_call: TRBJ1-5; v_call: TRBV7-2; d_call: .
cdr3_aa: CASSKTAFWEKLFF; cdr3_nt: TGTGCCAGTAGTAAGACTGCTTTTTGGGAAAAACTGTTTTTT; clone_size: .; j_call: TRBJ1-4; v_call: TRBV19; d_call: .
cdr3_aa: CASSYSLRGYTEAFF; cdr3_nt: TGTGCCAGCAGTTACTCGTTAAGGGGTTACACTGAAGCTTTCTTT; clone_size: .; j_call: TRBJ1-1; v_call: TRBV6-5; d_call: .
cdr3_aa: CASSRDRDQPQHF; cdr3_nt: TGTGCCAGTAGCCGGGACAGAGATCAGCCCCAGCATTTT; clone_size: .; j_call: TRBJ1-5; v_call: TRBV19; d_call: TRBD1
cdr3_aa: CASSLPVNTGELFF; cdr3_nt: TGCGCCAGCAGCTTGCCGGTAAACACCGGGGAGCTGTTTTTT; clone_size: .; j_call: TRBJ2-2; v_call: TRBV5-1; d_call: .
cdr3_aa: CASSLGTGQHNSPLHF; cdr3_nt: TGTGCCAGCAGCCTCGGAACGGGACAGCATAATTCACCCCTCCACTTT; clone_size: few; j_call: TRBJ1-6; v_call: TRBV7-6; d_call: TRBD1
cdr3_aa: CASTRTGSSYEQYF; cdr3_nt: TGTGCCAGCACCCGGACGGGAAGCTCCTACGAGCAGTACTTC; clone_size: .; j_call: TRBJ2-7; v_call: TRBV6-5; d_call: .
cdr3_aa: CATSDRPDSPPYNEQFF; cdr3_nt: TGTGCCACCAGTGACCGCCCGGACAGCCCCCCCTACAATGAGCAGTTCTTC; clone_size: .; j_call: TRBJ2-1; v_call: TRBV24-1; d_call: .
cdr3_aa: CASRHLYEQYF; cdr3_nt: TGTGCCAGTCGACATCTCTACGAGCAGTACTTC; clone_size: once; j_call: TRBJ2-7; v_call: TRBV2; d_call: .
cdr3_aa: CASSSILAGVRDEQFF; cdr3_nt: TGTGCCAGCAGTTCGATACTAGCGGGAGTTCGAGATGAGCAGTTCTTC; clone_size: .; j_call: TRBJ2-1; v_call: TRBV28; d_call: TRBD2
cdr3_aa: CASIPGQGHGEQYF; cdr3_nt: TGTGCCAGCATCCCGGGACAGGGCCACGGAGAGCAGTACTTC; clone_size: .; j_call: TRBJ2-7; v_call: TRBV6-6; d_call: TRBD1
cdr3_aa: CASSLEGTVNEKLFF; cdr3_nt: TGTGCCAGCAGCTTAGAAGGGACAGTAAATGAAAAACTGTTTTTT; clone_size: .; j_call: TRBJ1-4; v_call: TRBV7-8; d_call: TRBD1
cdr3_aa: CASSQGAGGDYNEQFF; cdr3_nt: TGCGCCAGCAGCCAAGGGGCGGGAGGAGATTACAATGAGCAGTTCTTC; clone_size: .; j_call: TRBJ2-1; v_call: TRBV4-3; d_call: TRBD2
cdr3_aa: CASSATSGRAENEQFF; cdr3_nt: TGTGCCAGCAGCGCGACTAGCGGGAGGGCTGAAAATGAGCAGTTCTTC; clone_size: .; j_call: TRBJ2-1; v_call: TRBV9; d_call: TRBD2